A selection of T cell receptor beta chains follows, all from one sample in a study of blood T cell repertoires in COVID-19. Assay used: immunoSEQ multiplex PCR; TCRdb lists only in-frame clones, some missing. Among some 280,000 clones, 75% to 90% were seen once, and the ten largest hold less than 3%. Material for sequencing was peripheral blood. These receptors were obtained from a woman in her twenties or thirties with active or convalescent COVID-19. Each CDR3 is given with its conserved first and last residue. The D gene is left open where the match is weak. The listing skips clone size in some rows; elsewhere it reads once, few, many or a size class.

d_gene: .; abundance: .; v_gene: TRBV24-1; j_gene: TRBJ2-5; CDR3aa: CATSDLRAGGETQYF; CDR3nt: TGTGCCACCAGTGATTTGCGGGCAGGGGGGGAGACCCAGTACTTC
d_gene: TRBD1; abundance: .; v_gene: TRBV7-2; j_gene: TRBJ1-1; CDR3aa: CASRKITGDWNTEAFF; CDR3nt: TGTGCCAGCAGGAAAATAACAGGGGACTGGAACACTGAAGCTTTCTTT
d_gene: .; abundance: .; v_gene: TRBV28; j_gene: TRBJ1-1; CDR3aa: CASSSQEGGVMEAFF; CDR3nt: TGTGCCAGCAGTTCCCAAGAGGGGGGGGTGATGGAAGCTTTCTTT
d_gene: .; abundance: .; v_gene: TRBV9; j_gene: TRBJ2-2; CDR3aa: CASSVREAWGTGELFF; CDR3nt: TGTGCCAGCAGCGTTAGGGAGGCGTGGGGCACCGGGGAGCTGTTTTTT
d_gene: TRBD2; abundance: once; v_gene: TRBV5-5; j_gene: TRBJ2-5; CDR3aa: CASSLMGGGTETQYF; CDR3nt: TGTGCCAGCAGCTTAATGGGCGGGGGTACGGAGACCCAGTACTTC
d_gene: .; abundance: .; v_gene: TRBV30; j_gene: TRBJ1-3; CDR3aa: CACSIGQPYSGNTIYF; CDR3nt: TGTGCCTGCTCCATCGGACAGCCTTACTCTGGAAACACCATATATTTT
d_gene: .; abundance: .; v_gene: TRBV6-5; j_gene: TRBJ1-5; CDR3aa: CASHSYQGTGQPQHF; CDR3nt: TGTGCCAGTCATTCATATCAGGGAACTGGGCAGCCCCAGCATTTT
d_gene: TRBD1; abundance: .; v_gene: TRBV7-2; j_gene: TRBJ1-1; CDR3aa: CASSLVQGGTEAFF; CDR3nt: TGTGCCAGCAGCTTAGTTCAGGGGGGAACTGAAGCTTTCTTT
d_gene: .; abundance: .; v_gene: TRBV2; j_gene: TRBJ1-3; CDR3aa: CASSGSRGNTIYF; CDR3nt: TGTGCCAGCAGTGGATCGAGGGGAAACACCATATATTTT
d_gene: TRBD1; abundance: .; v_gene: TRBV6-2/TRBV6-3; j_gene: TRBJ1-1; CDR3aa: CASSFQTGYTEAFF; CDR3nt: TGTGCCAGCAGTTTTCAGACAGGGTACACTGAAGCTTTCTTT
d_gene: .; abundance: .; v_gene: TRBV2; j_gene: TRBJ2-3; CDR3aa: CATGLADTQYF; CDR3nt: TGTGCCACCGGACTGGCAGATACGCAGTATTTT
d_gene: .; abundance: few; v_gene: TRBV6-5; j_gene: TRBJ1-2; CDR3aa: CASSLNTMDGYTF; CDR3nt: TGTGCCAGCAGCCTAAATACCATGGATGGCTACACCTTC
d_gene: TRBD1; abundance: .; v_gene: TRBV28; j_gene: TRBJ2-7; CDR3aa: CASGDRVLEQYF; CDR3nt: TGTGCCAGCGGAGACAGGGTACTCGAGCAGTACTTC
d_gene: .; abundance: .; v_gene: TRBV18; j_gene: TRBJ1-1; CDR3aa: CASSPASGVGIEAFF; CDR3nt: TGTGCCAGCTCACCGGCCTCGGGAGTAGGGATTGAAGCTTTCTTT
d_gene: TRBD1; abundance: .; v_gene: TRBV4-1; j_gene: TRBJ2-5; CDR3aa: CASSLEAGQGALETQYF; CDR3nt: TGCGCCAGCAGCCTAGAGGCGGGACAGGGAGCGTTAGAGACCCAGTACTTC
d_gene: .; abundance: .; v_gene: TRBV5-4; j_gene: TRBJ2-3; CDR3aa: CASSLPRRDTQYF; CDR3nt: TGTGCCAGCAGCTTGCCCCGCCGGGATACGCAGTATTTT
d_gene: .; abundance: .; v_gene: TRBV7-2; j_gene: TRBJ2-7; CDR3aa: CASSPQGYYEQYF; CDR3nt: TGTGCCAGCAGCCCGCAGGGTTACTACGAGCAGTACTTC
d_gene: .; abundance: .; v_gene: TRBV27; j_gene: TRBJ1-1; CDR3aa: CASSLRRDTEAFF; CDR3nt: TGTGCCAGCAGTTTACGGCGGGACACTGAAGCTTTCTTT
d_gene: .; abundance: .; v_gene: TRBV7-9; j_gene: TRBJ1-1; CDR3aa: CASSLGSGRETEAFF; CDR3nt: TGTGCCAGCAGCTTAGGTTCCGGGCGGGAAACTGAAGCTTTCTTT
d_gene: TRBD1; abundance: .; v_gene: TRBV9; j_gene: TRBJ1-2; CDR3aa: CASTGEGASGYGYTF; CDR3nt: TGTGCCAGCACTGGAGAGGGGGCTTCTGGTTATGGCTACACCTTC
d_gene: TRBD2; abundance: .; v_gene: TRBV6-2/TRBV6-3; j_gene: TRBJ2-3; CDR3aa: CASSYPMGLAGLTDTQYF; CDR3nt: TGTGCCAGCAGTTACCCCATGGGACTAGCGGGACTCACAGATACGCAGTATTTT
d_gene: .; abundance: .; v_gene: TRBV5-1; j_gene: TRBJ1-5; CDR3aa: CASSLFHFNQPQHF; CDR3nt: TGCGCCAGCAGCTTATTCCATTTCAATCAGCCCCAGCATTTT
d_gene: TRBD1; abundance: .; v_gene: TRBV4-1; j_gene: TRBJ1-6; CDR3aa: CASSQDRQGYNSPLHF; CDR3nt: TGCGCCAGCAGCCAAGATAGACAGGGGTATAATTCACCCCTCCACTTT
d_gene: TRBD1; abundance: .; v_gene: TRBV19; j_gene: TRBJ1-2; CDR3aa: CASISGGVAGYTF; CDR3nt: TGTGCCAGTATCTCAGGGGGCGTCGCTGGCTACACCTTC
d_gene: .; abundance: .; v_gene: TRBV5-6; j_gene: TRBJ2-7; CDR3aa: CASSLVTVAYEQYF; CDR3nt: TGTGCCAGCAGCTTGGTTACGGTGGCCTACGAGCAGTACTTC
d_gene: .; abundance: .; v_gene: TRBV7-8; j_gene: TRBJ1-1; CDR3aa: CASSLARWMNTEAFF; CDR3nt: TGTGCCAGCAGCTTAGCGCGGTGGATGAACACTGAAGCTTTCTTT
d_gene: TRBD1; abundance: .; v_gene: TRBV7-2; j_gene: TRBJ2-1; CDR3aa: CASSLVGGTGLDEQFF; CDR3nt: TGTGCCAGCAGCTTAGTTGGCGGGACAGGGTTAGATGAGCAGTTCTTC
d_gene: TRBD1; abundance: .; v_gene: TRBV30; j_gene: TRBJ1-4; CDR3aa: CAWSRDRGYEKLFF; CDR3nt: TGTGCCTGGAGCCGGGACAGGGGATATGAAAAACTGTTTTTT
d_gene: TRBD1; abundance: .; v_gene: TRBV14; j_gene: TRBJ2-5; CDR3aa: CASSQGQGRQETQYF; CDR3nt: TGTGCCAGCAGTCAAGGACAGGGACGGCAAGAGACCCAGTACTTC
d_gene: TRBD2; abundance: .; v_gene: TRBV5-1; j_gene: TRBJ2-1; CDR3aa: CASSLSAGGRNEQFF; CDR3nt: TGCGCCAGCAGCTTGTCCGCGGGGGGGCGAAATGAGCAGTTCTTC
d_gene: .; abundance: few; v_gene: TRBV5-1; j_gene: TRBJ1-1; CDR3aa: CASSPERWPPEAFF; CDR3nt: TGCGCCAGCAGCCCGGAGCGATGGCCCCCCGAAGCTTTCTTT
d_gene: TRBD2; abundance: .; v_gene: TRBV7-2; j_gene: TRBJ2-5; CDR3aa: CASSPGGTSGLFGETQYF; CDR3nt: TGTGCCAGCAGCCCAGGCGGGACTAGCGGGCTTTTTGGAGAGACCCAGTACTTC
d_gene: TRBD1; abundance: .; v_gene: TRBV12-3/TRBV12-4; j_gene: TRBJ1-1; CDR3aa: CASSFEGAGAFF; CDR3nt: TGTGCCAGCAGTTTTGAGGGGGCTGGAGCTTTCTTT
d_gene: TRBD2; abundance: .; v_gene: TRBV5-1; j_gene: TRBJ2-1; CDR3aa: CASSLDPGGPGNEQFF; CDR3nt: TGCGCCAGCAGCTTGGATCCGGGGGGGCCAGGCAATGAGCAGTTCTTC
d_gene: .; abundance: .; v_gene: TRBV28; j_gene: TRBJ1-6; CDR3aa: CASTQLYNSPLHF; CDR3nt: TGTGCCAGCACTCAGTTATATAATTCACCCCTCCACTTT
d_gene: TRBD2; abundance: .; v_gene: TRBV6-4; j_gene: TRBJ2-1; CDR3aa: CASSEMAGGSYNEQFF; CDR3nt: TGTGCCAGCAGTGAAATGGCGGGGGGCTCCTACAATGAGCAGTTCTTC
d_gene: .; abundance: .; v_gene: TRBV5-1; j_gene: TRBJ2-7; CDR3aa: CASSFWFTGYEQYF; CDR3nt: TGCGCCAGCAGCTTTTGGTTTACCGGCTACGAGCAGTACTTC
d_gene: TRBD2; abundance: .; v_gene: TRBV6-2/TRBV6-3; j_gene: TRBJ2-5; CDR3aa: CASSYSPLAGALQETQYF; CDR3nt: TGTGCCAGCAGTTACTCGCCACTAGCGGGGGCCCTCCAAGAGACCCAGTACTTC
d_gene: .; abundance: few; v_gene: TRBV24-1; j_gene: TRBJ2-1; CDR3aa: CATSDGRGSYNEQFF; CDR3nt: TGTGCCACCAGTGACGGCAGGGGCTCCTACAATGAGCAGTTCTTC
d_gene: TRBD1; abundance: .; v_gene: TRBV10-3; j_gene: TRBJ1-3; CDR3aa: CAISETTGGYSGNTIYF; CDR3nt: TGTGCCATCAGTGAAACGACAGGGGGGTACTCTGGAAACACCATATATTTT
d_gene: .; abundance: .; v_gene: TRBV18; j_gene: TRBJ1-2; CDR3aa: CASSPPGGGNRYYGYTF; CDR3nt: TGTGCCAGCTCACCACCGGGAGGGGGTAATCGGTACTATGGCTACACCTTC
d_gene: .; abundance: .; v_gene: TRBV29-1; j_gene: TRBJ2-6; CDR3aa: CSVALGGANVLTF; CDR3nt: TGCAGCGTTGCGCTCGGTGGGGCCAACGTCCTGACTTTC